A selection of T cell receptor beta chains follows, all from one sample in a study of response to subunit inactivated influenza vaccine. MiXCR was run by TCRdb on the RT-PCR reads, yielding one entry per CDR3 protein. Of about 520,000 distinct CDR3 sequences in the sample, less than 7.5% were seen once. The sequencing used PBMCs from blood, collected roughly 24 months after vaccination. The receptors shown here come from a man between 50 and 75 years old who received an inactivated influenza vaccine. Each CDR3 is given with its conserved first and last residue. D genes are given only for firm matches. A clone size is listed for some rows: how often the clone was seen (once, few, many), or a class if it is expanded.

CASSLVSSTGLETQYF	TGTGCCAGCAGCTTAGTGAGTAGTACAGGGCTGGAGACCCAGTACTTC	-	16	many	TRBV7-8	TRBJ2-5
CAWSTRVSYEQYF	TGTGCCTGGAGTACGCGGGTCTCCTACGAGCAGTACTTC	-	13	many	TRBV30	TRBJ2-7
CASRSPTRDYEQYF	TGTGCCAGCAGAAGTCCCACTAGAGACTACGAGCAGTACTTC	-	14	-	TRBV6-2/TRBV6-3	TRBJ2-7
CASRPGLAASDEQYF	TGTGCCAGCAGACCTGGACTAGCCGCCAGCGACGAGCAGTACTTC	TRBD2	15	-	TRBV5-4	TRBJ2-7
CASSYSRGGRDTQYF	TGTGCCAGCAGTTACTCCAGGGGAGGACGTGATACGCAGTATTTT	-	15	-	TRBV6-5	TRBJ2-3
CASSSGGTSGGGEQFF	TGCGCCAGCAGCTCCGGGGGGACTAGCGGGGGCGGTGAGCAGTTCTTC	TRBD2	16	few	TRBV5-1	TRBJ2-1
CASSTGLAGGPGTDTQYF	TGTGCCAGCAGCACCGGACTAGCGGGAGGGCCCGGCACAGATACGCAGTATTTT	TRBD2	18	many	TRBV6-1	TRBJ2-3
CASRGDVMNTEAFF	TGCGCCAGCAGAGGGGATGTGATGAACACTGAAGCTTTCTTT	-	14	many	TRBV5-1	TRBJ1-1
CASRTGQNVQETQYF	TGCGCCAGCAGAACAGGACAGAATGTACAAGAGACCCAGTACTTC	-	15	-	TRBV5-1	TRBJ2-5
CASTPNTGGYNEQFF	TGTGCCAGCACCCCAAATACCGGTGGGTACAATGAGCAGTTCTTC	-	15	many	TRBV12-3/TRBV12-4	TRBJ2-1
CASSVGGGQGGNIQYF	TGTGCCAGCAGCGTAGGGGGCGGGCAGGGGGGAAACATTCAGTACTTC	-	16	-	TRBV9	TRBJ2-4
CASRLSGGAGSPKNIQYF	TGTGCCAGCAGACTTAGCGGGGGGGCCGGTTCACCCAAAAACATTCAGTACTTC	TRBD2	18	many	TRBV7-2	TRBJ2-4
CASSPGDSRRGYTF	TGTGCCAGCAGCCCGGGGGACAGCCGGAGGGGCTACACCTTC	TRBD1	14	-	TRBV9	TRBJ1-2
CSASFRGGGTYEQYF	TGCAGTGCTAGCTTTCGGGGGGGCGGGACCTACGAGCAGTACTTC	TRBD2	15	few	TRBV20-1	TRBJ2-7
CASSYQRGDTYEQYF	TGTGCCAGCAGCTATCAGCGGGGGGATACCTACGAGCAGTACTTC	TRBD2	15	many	TRBV7-2	TRBJ2-7
CASSQDYGRAQETQYF	TGTGCCAGCAGCCAAGACTACGGGAGGGCCCAAGAGACCCAGTACTTC	TRBD2	16	-	TRBV4-2	TRBJ2-5
CASSVAGTGSYEQYF	TGTGCCAGCAGTGTCGCCGGGACAGGGTCATACGAGCAGTACTTC	TRBD1	15	-	TRBV12-3/TRBV12-4	TRBJ2-7
CASSQLAGEQTQYF	TGTGCCAGCTCACAATTGGCGGGGGAACAGACCCAGTACTTC	TRBD2	14	-	TRBV18	TRBJ2-5
CASSDPAVRANTDTQYF	TGCGCCAGCAGTGATCCCGCCGTCAGGGCAAACACAGATACGCAGTATTTT	-	17	-	TRBV10-2	TRBJ2-3
CASSQVTPEQFF	TGTGCCAGCAGCCAAGTAACACCTGAGCAGTTCTTC	-	12	-	TRBV3-1	TRBJ2-1
CASSLTDAMNTEAFF	TGTGCCAGCAGCTTAACCGACGCAATGAACACTGAAGCTTTCTTT	-	15	many	TRBV7-9	TRBJ1-1
CASSPSPGGGPPGELFF	TGTGCCAGCAGTCCCTCACCGGGGGGAGGGCCTCCCGGGGAGCTGTTTTTT	TRBD2	17	many	TRBV28	TRBJ2-2
CASSQNRRPESTQYF	TGTGCCAGCAGTCAAAACAGGAGGCCTGAATCGACCCAGTACTTC	-	15	-	TRBV27	TRBJ2-5
CASSDPRSAFSNQETQYF	TGTGCCAGCAGTGACCCCAGGTCCGCCTTCTCAAACCAAGAGACCCAGTACTTC	-	18	many	TRBV25-1	TRBJ2-5
CASSLVVLAGGLNEQFF	TGTGCCAGCAGCTTAGTGGTACTAGCGGGAGGATTAAATGAGCAGTTCTTC	TRBD2	17	many	TRBV11-2	TRBJ2-1
CASSSQDSHTEAFF	TGCGCCAGCAGCTCACAGGACTCCCACACTGAAGCTTTCTTT	-	14	many	TRBV4-1	TRBJ1-1
CASSLSQGRTELFF	TGTGCCAGCAGTTTATCGCAGGGAAGGACGGAACTGTTTTTT	-	14	many	TRBV28	TRBJ1-4
CASSLRFTDTQYF	TGTGCCAGCAGTTTACGGTTCACAGATACGCAGTATTTT	-	13	many	TRBV12-3/TRBV12-4	TRBJ2-3
CSASPRVGQYF	TGCAGTGCTAGCCCTCGGGTTGGCCAGTATTTT	-	11	-	TRBV20-1	TRBJ2-3
CASSLAGTGIGQPQHF	TGTGCCAGCAGTTTGGCCGGGACAGGGATCGGGCAGCCCCAGCATTTT	TRBD1	16	few	TRBV12-3/TRBV12-4	TRBJ1-5
CASSRQGVNEKLFF	TGTGCCAGCAGTAGACAGGGAGTAAATGAAAAACTGTTTTTT	TRBD1	14	few	TRBV12-3/TRBV12-4	TRBJ1-4
CASSGLYREGQTGELFF	TGTGCCAGCAGTGGGCTTTATCGGGAGGGCCAAACCGGGGAGCTGTTTTTT	TRBD2	17	-	TRBV6-1	TRBJ2-2
CSAPFKRGAGELFF	TGCAGTGCTCCCTTTAAACGAGGGGCCGGGGAGCTGTTTTTT	-	14	-	TRBV20-1	TRBJ2-2
CASSWRRDSYGYTF	TGTGCCAGCAGTTGGAGGAGGGACAGCTATGGCTACACCTTC	TRBD1	14	-	TRBV6-5	TRBJ1-2
CASSFPWGGYTF	TGTGCCAGCAGCTTCCCTTGGGGTGGCTACACCTTC	-	12	-	TRBV7-9	TRBJ1-2
CASSESGSGLDTQYF	TGTGCCAGCAGCGAGAGCGGGTCGGGCTTGGATACGCAGTATTTT	-	15	-	TRBV3-1	TRBJ2-3
CAISEWNTGTTGELFF	TGTGCCATCAGTGAGTGGAACACAGGGACCACCGGGGAGCTGTTTTTT	-	16	-	TRBV10-3	TRBJ2-2
CAMREGPSGELFF	TGTGCCATGAGGGAGGGCCCGTCCGGGGAGCTGTTTTTT	TRBD2	13	many	TRBV10-3	TRBJ2-2
CASSLGPLSSYEQYF	TGTGCCAGCAGTTTGGGTCCGTTGAGCTCCTACGAGCAGTACTTC	-	15	few	TRBV12-3/TRBV12-4	TRBJ2-7
CASSLLYRGGTDTQYF	TGTGCCAGCAGCTTACTTTACAGGGGAGGTACAGATACGCAGTATTTT	-	16	few	TRBV7-2	TRBJ2-3
CSATFQGGGSPLHF	TGCAGTGCTACGTTCCAGGGTGGAGGGTCACCCCTCCACTTT	-	14	many	TRBV20-1	TRBJ1-6